This entry describes one T cell receptor beta chain. What it recognizes is unknown. Germline CDR1 and CDR2: MDHEN and SYDVKM. The CDR3 has 15 amino acids. With 6 bases clipped from V and 9 bases from J, the junction kept 10 bases outside the gene matches. This entry belongs to a study of T cell responses to AZD1222 COVID-19 vaccine. Broader study findings: At 160-218 and 743-854, vaccine-associated CD4 TCRs were dominant, and they spanned spike. Baseline seropositives among AZD1222 recipients totaled only five to seven. When two AZD1222 doses had been given, Spike-specific TCR breadth and depth rose.

Clones were read by immunoSEQ multiplex PCR, and TCRdb kept only the in-frame ones, dropping some. The sample lists 150,000 to 250,000 clones, 90% to 95% seen once, with about 3.5% in the top ten. The clonotype originates from an adult who received the AZD1222 COVID-19 vaccine. This rearrangement joins TRBV28 to TRBJ1-6, with 8 positions matching TRBD1. The sequences come from peripheral blood, collected 28 days after the second AZD1222 dose. CDR3 amino acids: CASREPQGASSPLHF. CDR3 bases: TGTGCCAGCAGAGAACCGCAGGGGGCGTCTTCACCCCTCCACTTT.